This T cell receptor (beta chain) comes out of a study of human T cells and chemical hapten exposure. Study-wide findings and caveats: Significantly more large CDR3 similarity clusters arose among expanded TCRs than among controls.

There are many counts of this clonotype. Its antigen remains unknown. Documented time point: patch test 2, 6 weeks after DPC sensitization. Noted treatment: therapeutic diphenylcyclopropenone sensitization with weekly scalp DPC. V lost 4 bases to trimming and J lost 4 bases; unmatched junction nucleotides: 6. CDR1 SQVTM and CDR2 ANQGSEA come from the germline V gene. There are 14 residues in the CDR3. Individual cDNA molecules in this library carried unique molecular identifiers. TCRdb re-called the RACE reads with MiXCR, one entry per CDR3 protein. The sample has roughly 380,000 distinct CDR3 sequences, about 6% seen once; the top ten hold roughly 5.4%.

The material sequenced was whole blood, taken in connection with sensitization to the hapten diphenylcyclopropenone (DPC). The clonotype comes from a woman aged 18 to 35 with alopecia areata. Some clones in this sample may be carry-over from other donors' samples. The genes are TRBV29-1 and TRBJ2-3; 9 bases are a match to TRBD1. The CDR3 loop reads CSVGAGQGPDTQYF. CDR3 DNA sequence: TGCAGCGTTGGGGCAGGACAGGGGCCAGATACGCAGTATTTT.